These 10 T cell receptor beta chains were sequenced from one sample in a study of T cells after yellow fever vaccination. A single record per CDR3 protein comes from TCRdb applying MiXCR to the 5' RACE reads. The table records about 210,000 distinct CDR3 sequences, 3.2% of them present only once. Source: CD4+ T cells sorted from PBMCs, taken 10 days after the yellow fever booster vaccination. These receptors were taken from a man aged 18-30 years who received the YFV17D yellow fever vaccine.

This clonotype was observed a handful of times. The V gene is TRBV7-9, the J gene TRBJ2-3; 7 positions agree with TRBD2. The germline V gene encodes CDR1 SEHNR and CDR2 FQNEAQ (reference sequence). The junction had 10 bases not matched to a gene; V was cut back by 11 bases and J by 2 bases. This CDR3 is 14 amino acids long. The CDR3, as DNA: TGTGCCCATTTTGAAGCGGGGAACACAGATACGCAGTATTTT. Its translation is CAHFEAGNTDTQYF.

This clonotype was seen a few times. The V and J genes are TRBV6-5 and TRBJ2-1; D remains unclear. V was cut by 5 bases and J by 3 bases, with 11 bases left in between. Germline V gene lookup returns CDR1 MNHEY and CDR2 SVGAGI. The CDR3 runs 14 residues. Here the CDR3 DNA reads TGTGCCAGCAGTAGGCAGGAGAGCTACAATGAGCAGTTCTTC. Encoded protein: CASSRQESYNEQFF.

This clonotype was detected many times. This CDR3 is CASSDPLTVNTEAFF. CDR3 DNA: TGTGCCAGCAGTGACCCCCTGACAGTGAACACTGAAGCTTTCTTT. The chain links TRBV6-6 to TRBJ1-1; possibly TRBD1 for D (5 bases). V lost 5 bases to trimming and J lost 0 bases, with 13 bases between them. From germline, CDR1 is MNHNY and CDR2 SVGAGI (reference sequence). CDR3 length: 15 residues.

This clonotype was detected many times. The chain combines TRBV24-1 with TRBJ2-3; D is uncertain. V lost 9 bases to trimming and J lost 10 bases, with 13 bases between them. This CDR3 contains 11 residues. Germline V lookup: CDR1 KGHDR, CDR2 SFDVKD. DNA for the CDR3: TGTGCCACCTCGTCGGGTGAAGCGCAGTATTTT. It codes for CATSSGEAQYF.

The table lists this clonotype with many counts. The chain uses TRBV6-2 or TRBV6-3 and TRBJ2-1, with D possibly called TRBD1 or TRBD2 (6 bases each). Germline V gene sequence: CDR1 MNHEY, CDR2 SVGEGT. The V end was cut by 1 base, the J end by 0 bases, with 31 bases between. CDR3 size: 23 residues. For the CDR3, the DNA is TGTGCCAGCAGTTACTTGTTGGGGGGCACGTATCTCCCTACCAGGAGCTCCTACAATGAGCAGTTCTTC. It translates to CASSYLLGGTYLPTRSSYNEQFF.

There are a few counts of this clonotype. One end of the junction is discordant with germline, which a read error may explain. The chain is built from TRBV7-9 and TRBJ2-3; 12 positions agree with TRBD2. Looked up from germline, CDR1 is SEHNR and CDR2 is FQNEAQ (reference sequence). CDR3 length: 15 residues. The CDR3 spells CASSLAGGPGDTQYF. In nucleotides, the CDR3 is TGTGCCAGCAGCCTAGCGGGGGGGCCCGGAGATACGCAGTATTTT.

This CDR3 reads CASSPHPSTDTQYF. CDR3 coding DNA: TGTGCCAGCAGCCCCCACCCTAGCACAGATACGCAGTATTTT. The V call is TRBV7-2, the J call TRBJ2-3, with D unresolved. This CDR3 region has 14 residues. The germline V gene encodes CDR1 SGHTA and CDR2 FQGNSA. Deletions cut 5 bases from V and 0 bases from J, with 9 bases between.

This clonotype occurred many times. It is unclear where the CDR3 begins or ends on the DNA, so no DNA is shown, and the CDR3 is as TCRdb lists it. CDR3 protein: CASSSSGYEQYV. The V gene is TRBV6-2 or TRBV6-3, the J gene TRBJ2-7; TRBD1 reflects the table's D call only, with no check against the DNA. The CDR3 totals 12 residues, both ends included. Germline V gene data show CDR1 as MNHEY and CDR2 as SVGEGT.

This clonotype was seen many times. The rearrangement joins TRBV12-3 or TRBV12-4 to TRBJ1-2; D is ambiguous. The CDR3 extends over 12 amino acids. V lost 8 bases, J lost 0 bases, and 7 bases lay in between. CDR3 in amino acids: CASSGANYGYTF. In DNA, the CDR3 is TGTGCCAGCTCCGGGGCTAACTATGGCTACACCTTC.

This clonotype has a count of ten or more. This rearrangement joins TRBV12-3 or TRBV12-4 to TRBJ1-2; D ambiguous. V lost 2 bases and J lost 7, with 8 bases in between. The CDR3 is made up of 12 amino acids. The CDR3 sequence is CASSLSWVGYTF. The CDR3 coding sequence is TGTGCCAGCAGTTTATCGTGGGTTGGCTACACCTTC.